These T cell receptor beta chains were read from a single sample in a study of blood T cells in healthy people across ages. TCRdb reprocessed the 5' RACE reads via MiXCR and lists one record per CDR3 protein. This table has 700,000 to 950,000 distinct CDR3 sequences, roughly 43% appearing once. The sample consisted of blood. The source is an older woman in good health. Both conserved end residues are part of each CDR3. A D gene is named only where the DNA matches it firmly. Part of the rows lack a size; the others show once, few, many or a class for expanded clones.

>TRBV20-1|TRBD2|TRBJ2-5|few
TGCGGGAGCGGAGCGGGAGTAAAGGAGACCCAGTACTTC
CGSGAGVKETQYF
>TRBV20-1|TRBD2|TRBJ2-7|NA
TGCAGTGCTTCCGGACTAGCGGGAGGATTCTACAATGAGCAGTACTTC
CSASGLAGGFYNEQYF
>TRBV9|NA|TRBJ2-3|NA
TGTGCCAGCAGCGGAGACAGAGACAGCACAGATACGCAGTATTTT
CASSGDRDSTDTQYF
>TRBV2|NA|TRBJ1-2|few
TGTGCCAGCAGTGGGGACGCCGCTCGGGCTGGGGGCTACACCTTC
CASSGDAARAGGYTF
>TRBV25-1|NA|TRBJ2-5|few
TGTGCCAGCAGTGAATGGGTGGGAGAAGAGACCCAGTACTTC
CASSEWVGEETQYF
>TRBV20-1|TRBD2|TRBJ2-3|NA
TGCAGTGCTAGGCTGCTAGCGGGAGGGTGGACAGATACGCAGTATTTT
CSARLLAGGWTDTQYF
>TRBV9|NA|TRBJ2-1|many
TGTGCCAGCAGCGTCTTGGACAATGAGCAGTTCTTC
CASSVLDNEQFF
>TRBV10-3|TRBD1|TRBJ1-2|few
TGTGCCATCTATATTCCGGACGGAGGGACAGGGGCTAACTATGGCTACACCTTC
CAIYIPDGGTGANYGYTF
>TRBV20-1|NA|TRBJ2-3|NA
TGCAGTGCTAAAAGGGGCTATAACACAGATACGCAGTATTTT
CSAKRGYNTDTQYF
>TRBV7-2|NA|TRBJ2-3|few
TGTGCCAGCAATCCACTGGTGGCAGATACGCAGTATTTT
CASNPLVADTQYF
>TRBV20-1|TRBD2|TRBJ2-3|NA
TGCAGTGCTAGGTACCTAGCGGGAGCCATAGATACGCAGTATTTT
CSARYLAGAIDTQYF
>TRBV28|TRBD1|TRBJ2-7|few
TGTGCCAGCAGTTCTCCCGGGACAGCAACCTCCTACGAGCAGTACTTC
CASSSPGTATSYEQYF
>TRBV5-1|NA|TRBJ1-2|few
TGCGCCAGCAGCTCTTTTGGACCTTTTAACTATGGCTACACCTTC
CASSSFGPFNYGYTF
>TRBV20-1|NA|TRBJ2-3|NA
TGCAGTGTTAGAGATGTTTCGGATACGCAGTATTTT
CSVRDVSDTQYF
>TRBV7-2|NA|TRBJ2-7|few
TGTGCCAGCAGCTTCGGGCTTGACATAAACGCCTACGAGCAGTACTTC
CASSFGLDINAYEQYF
>TRBV6-5|TRBD1|TRBJ2-7|few
TGTGCCAGCAGTTACTCACCGACAGGGCCAAACGAGCAGTACTTC
CASSYSPTGPNEQYF
>TRBV2|NA|TRBJ2-3|NA
TGTGCCAGCAGTGAATTAGTCGTTACGCAGTATTTT
CASSELVVTQYF
>TRBV9|TRBD2|TRBJ2-1|NA
TGTGCCAGCAGCCCCCCGGCTAGCGGGAGGCTTGGGGAGCAGTTCTTC
CASSPPASGRLGEQFF
>TRBV20-1|NA|TRBJ2-3|few
TGCAGTGCCAATATTCCGGGACACCAGGACACTAGCACAGATACGCAGTATTTT
CSANIPGHQDTSTDTQYF
>TRBV12-3/TRBV12-4|NA|TRBJ1-1|NA
TGTGCCAGCAGTTTGCCCGGAGAAGCTTTCTTT
CASSLPGEAFF
>TRBV10-3|NA|TRBJ2-3|NA
TGTGCCATCAGTGAGCTGGGAATCGGCACAGATACGCAGTATTTT
CAISELGIGTDTQYF
>TRBV4-3|NA|TRBJ1-2|many
TGCGCCAGCAGCCAAGATCGGGGGCTCACGGGGGTCCTATATGGCTACACCTTC
CASSQDRGLTGVLYGYTF
>TRBV5-5|TRBD1|TRBJ1-5|few
TGTGCCAGCAGCTCGGGGACAGTACATAGCAATCAGCCCCAGCATTTT
CASSSGTVHSNQPQHF
>TRBV7-2|NA|TRBJ2-5|many
TGTGCCAGCAGCCCATCAGAGACCCAGTACTTC
CASSPSETQYF
>TRBV29-1|NA|TRBJ1-1|NA
TGCTGCGTTGAACGTAGCTTAACGAACACTGAAGCTTTCTTT
CCVERSLTNTEAFF
>TRBV7-9|NA|TRBJ2-7|NA
TGTGCCAGCAGCGTAACACCTTCCTACGAGCAGTACTTC
CASSVTPSYEQYF
>TRBV20-1|TRBD1|TRBJ2-7|few
TGCAGTGCTATGCCGGGACAGAACCGCTACGAGCAGTACTTC
CSAMPGQNRYEQYF
>TRBV7-3|TRBD1|TRBJ2-3|few
TGTGCCAGCAGCTCTCGGGCAGGGGGTGGAGATACGCAGTATTTT
CASSSRAGGGDTQYF
>TRBV15|NA|TRBJ2-1|NA
TGTGCCACCGCTACAGGGCCGGGGGAGCAGTTCTTC
CATATGPGEQFF
>TRBV29-1|NA|TRBJ2-5|NA
TGCAGCGTTGAGGGGGAGGTGGGAGAGACCCAGTACTTC
CSVEGEVGETQYF
>TRBV7-9|NA|TRBJ2-3|NA
TGTGCCAGCAGCTCTACGTTTCGGCAGATTACGAAGGCAGATACGCAGTATTTT
CASSSTFRQITKADTQYF
>TRBV5-1|TRBD1|TRBJ1-4|NA
TGCGCCAGCTGCTTTGGGACAGGGACTAATGAAAAACTGTTTTTT
CASCFGTGTNEKLFF
>TRBV13|TRBD2|TRBJ2-1|NA
TGTGTCAGCAGCTTAGGGCTAGCGGGAGAGGTATTCGACGACATTTCCTACAATGAGCAGTTCTTC
CVSSLGLAGEVFDDISYNEQFF
>TRBV28|NA|TRBJ1-5|NA
TGTGCCAGCAGTTTTCCGGGAGTGTGGGGGAGCAATCAGCCCCAGCATTTT
CASSFPGVWGSNQPQHF
>TRBV29-1|NA|TRBJ2-1|NA
TGCAGCGGAGAAATATACAATGAGCAGTTCTTC
CSGEIYNEQFF
>TRBV7-2|NA|TRBJ2-7|few
TGTGCCAGCAGCTTAGCCCAAGGCGAGCAGTACTTC
CASSLAQGEQYF
>TRBV28|NA|TRBJ2-7|NA
TGTGCCAGCAGCTCCAGGGACCTACCCTACGAGCAGTACTTC
CASSSRDLPYEQYF
>TRBV11-2|TRBD1|TRBJ2-1|many
TGTGCCAGCAGCTTAGGAGGGACAGGGCTAGGGAATGAGCAGTTCTTC
CASSLGGTGLGNEQFF
>TRBV3-1|NA|TRBJ1-1|once
NA
CASSHSTLGPENTEAFF
>TRBV18|NA|TRBJ1-4|few
TGTGCCAGCTCACCACTACGACAGAATGAAAAACTGTTTTTT
CASSPLRQNEKLFF
>TRBV5-1|NA|TRBJ1-6|NA
TGCGCCAGCAGCTTGGAACAGGGCCATAATTCACCCCCCCACTTT
CASSLEQGHNSPPHF
>TRBV7-3|TRBD1|TRBJ2-5|few
TGTGCCAGCAGCCCAGGGGGCTCATCAAACAATGAGCAGTACTTC
CASSPGGSSNNEQYF
>TRBV29-1|NA|TRBJ1-1|NA
TGCAGCGTTGTTTTTCCTTCGTTTGGCGGCACTGAAGCTTTCTTT
CSVVFPSFGGTEAFF
>TRBV3-1|TRBD2|TRBJ2-6|NA
TGTGCCAGCAGCCAAAGGCAGCGGGAGCCGTCCGGGGCCAACGTCCCGACTTTC
CASSQRQREPSGANVPTF
>TRBV21-1|NA|TRBJ2-3|NA
TGTGCCAGCAGCATAGAAGGGTGGGGGCCGAGACATACGCAGTATTTT
CASSIEGWGPRHTQYF